This T cell receptor beta chain was sequenced in a study of early T cells in non-severe SARS-CoV-2 infection. Unique molecular identifiers tagged individual cDNA molecules. TCRdb processed the 5' RACE reads anew with MiXCR; each CDR3 protein has one entry. The sample lists approximately 52,000 distinct CDR3 sequences; around 8% were seen once. V was clipped by 4 bases and J by 8 bases, with 14 bases between them. Germline V gene lookup returns CDR1 MGHDK and CDR2 SYGVNS. This CDR3 spans 13 amino acids. Sequencing was carried out using whole blood. The V and J genes are TRBV25-1 and TRBJ1-2; D unclear. This sequence originates from an adult who was a healthcare worker with PCR-confirmed SARS-CoV-2 infection or an uninfected control (not recorded which). In DNA form, the CDR3 reads TGTGCCAGCAGTGTGGGAAGCTCGATAGGCTACACCTTC. Protein: CASSVGSSIGYTF.